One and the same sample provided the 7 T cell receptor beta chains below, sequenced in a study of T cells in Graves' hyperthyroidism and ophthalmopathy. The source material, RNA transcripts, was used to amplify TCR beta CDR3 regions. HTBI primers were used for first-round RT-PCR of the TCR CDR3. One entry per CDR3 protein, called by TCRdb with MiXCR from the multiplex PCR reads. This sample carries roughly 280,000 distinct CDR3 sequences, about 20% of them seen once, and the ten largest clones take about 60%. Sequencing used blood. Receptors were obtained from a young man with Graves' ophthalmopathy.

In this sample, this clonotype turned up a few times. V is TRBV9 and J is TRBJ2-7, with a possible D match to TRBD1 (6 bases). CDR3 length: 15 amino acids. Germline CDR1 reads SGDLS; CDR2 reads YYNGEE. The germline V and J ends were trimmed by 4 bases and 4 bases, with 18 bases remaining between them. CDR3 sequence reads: CASSPLTGSGYEQYF. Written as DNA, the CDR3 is TGTGCCAGCAGCCCACTTACAGGGAGTGGGTACGAGCAGTACTTC.

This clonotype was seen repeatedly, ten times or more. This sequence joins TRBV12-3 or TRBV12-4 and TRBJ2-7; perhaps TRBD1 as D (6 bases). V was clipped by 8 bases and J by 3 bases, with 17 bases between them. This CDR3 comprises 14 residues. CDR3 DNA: TGTGCCAGCGGCCCTCGTGGGGGCGTCTACGAGCAGTACTTC. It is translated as CASGPRGGVYEQYF.

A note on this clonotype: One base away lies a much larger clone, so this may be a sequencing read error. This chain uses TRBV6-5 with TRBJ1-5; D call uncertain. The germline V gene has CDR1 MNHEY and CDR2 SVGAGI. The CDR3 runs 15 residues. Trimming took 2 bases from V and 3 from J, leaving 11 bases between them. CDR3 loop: CASSYGVIDNQPQHF. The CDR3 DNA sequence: TGTGCCAGCAGTTACGGGGTGATCGACAATCAGCCCCAGCATTTT.

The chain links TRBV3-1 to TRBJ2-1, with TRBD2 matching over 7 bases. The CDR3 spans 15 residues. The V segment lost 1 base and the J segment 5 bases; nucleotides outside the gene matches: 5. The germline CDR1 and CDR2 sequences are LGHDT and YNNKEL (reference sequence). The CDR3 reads CASSQGEGGHNEQFF. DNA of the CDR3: TGTGCCAGCAGCCAAGGGGAGGGAGGCCACAATGAGCAGTTCTTC.

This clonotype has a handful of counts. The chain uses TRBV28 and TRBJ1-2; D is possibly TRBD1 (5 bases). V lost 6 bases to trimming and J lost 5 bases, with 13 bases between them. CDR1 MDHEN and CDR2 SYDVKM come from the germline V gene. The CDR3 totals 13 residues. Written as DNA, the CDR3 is TGTGCCAGCAGAGGAGGGGTAGAATATGGCTACACCTTC. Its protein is CASRGGVEYGYTF.

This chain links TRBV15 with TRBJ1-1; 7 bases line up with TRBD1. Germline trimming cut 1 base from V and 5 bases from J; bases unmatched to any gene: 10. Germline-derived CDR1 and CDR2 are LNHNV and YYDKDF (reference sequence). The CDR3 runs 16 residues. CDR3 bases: TGTGCCACCAGCAGAGGTGGATTAGGGGGCGAGACTGAAGCTTTCTTT. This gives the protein CATSRGGLGGETEAFF.

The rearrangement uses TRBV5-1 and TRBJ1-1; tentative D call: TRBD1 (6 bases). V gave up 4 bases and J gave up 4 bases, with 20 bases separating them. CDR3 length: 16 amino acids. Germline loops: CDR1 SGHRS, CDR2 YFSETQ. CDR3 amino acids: CASSLRYTGSGTEAFF. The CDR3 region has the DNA TGCGCCAGCAGCCTGAGATATACAGGGAGCGGCACTGAAGCTTTCTTT. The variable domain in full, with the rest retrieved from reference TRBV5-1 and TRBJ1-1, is KAGVTQTPRYLIKTRGQQVTLSCSPISGHRSVSWYQQTPGQGLQFLFEYFSETQRNKGNFPGRFSGRQFSNSRSEMNVSTLELGDSALYLCASSLRYTGSGTEAFFGQGTRLTVV.